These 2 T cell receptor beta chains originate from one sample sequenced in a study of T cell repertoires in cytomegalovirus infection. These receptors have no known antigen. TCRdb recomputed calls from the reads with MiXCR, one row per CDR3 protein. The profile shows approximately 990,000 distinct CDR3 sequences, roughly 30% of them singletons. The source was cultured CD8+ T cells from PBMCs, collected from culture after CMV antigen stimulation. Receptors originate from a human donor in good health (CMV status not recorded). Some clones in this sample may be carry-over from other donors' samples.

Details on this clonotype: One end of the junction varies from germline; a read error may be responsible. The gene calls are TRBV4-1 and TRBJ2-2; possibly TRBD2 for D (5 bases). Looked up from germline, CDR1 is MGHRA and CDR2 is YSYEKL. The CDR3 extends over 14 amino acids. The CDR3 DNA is TGCGCCAACAGCCCCACCGGGGTGACCGGGGAGCTGTTTTTT. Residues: CANSPTGVTGELFF.

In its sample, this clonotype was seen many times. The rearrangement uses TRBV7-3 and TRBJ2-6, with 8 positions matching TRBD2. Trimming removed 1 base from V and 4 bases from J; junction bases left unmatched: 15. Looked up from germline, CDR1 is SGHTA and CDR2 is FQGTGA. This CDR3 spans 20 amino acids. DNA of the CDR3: TGTGCCAGCAGCTTAAAGATATGGAGCGGGGGCTCGTTGGGGGCCAACGTCCTGACTTTC. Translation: CASSLKIWSGGSLGANVLTF.